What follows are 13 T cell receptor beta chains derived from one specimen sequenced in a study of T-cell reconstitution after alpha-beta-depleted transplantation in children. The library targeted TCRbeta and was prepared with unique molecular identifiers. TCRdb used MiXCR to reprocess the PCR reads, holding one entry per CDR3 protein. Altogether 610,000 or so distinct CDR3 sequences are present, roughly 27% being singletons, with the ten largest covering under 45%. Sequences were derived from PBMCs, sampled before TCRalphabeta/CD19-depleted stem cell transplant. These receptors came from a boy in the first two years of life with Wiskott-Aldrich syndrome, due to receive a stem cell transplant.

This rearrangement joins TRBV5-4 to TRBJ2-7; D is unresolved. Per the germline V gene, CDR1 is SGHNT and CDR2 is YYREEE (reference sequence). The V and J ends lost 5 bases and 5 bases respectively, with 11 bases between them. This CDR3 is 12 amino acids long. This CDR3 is CASSSKFNEQYF. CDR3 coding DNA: TGTGCCAGCAGTTCAAAGTTCAACGAGCAGTACTTC.

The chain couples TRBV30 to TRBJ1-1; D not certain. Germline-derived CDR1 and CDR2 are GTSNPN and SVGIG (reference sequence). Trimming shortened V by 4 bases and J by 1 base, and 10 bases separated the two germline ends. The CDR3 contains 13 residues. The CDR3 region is CAWTHEQNTEAFF. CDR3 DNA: TGTGCCTGGACCCACGAACAGAACACTGAAGCTTTCTTT.

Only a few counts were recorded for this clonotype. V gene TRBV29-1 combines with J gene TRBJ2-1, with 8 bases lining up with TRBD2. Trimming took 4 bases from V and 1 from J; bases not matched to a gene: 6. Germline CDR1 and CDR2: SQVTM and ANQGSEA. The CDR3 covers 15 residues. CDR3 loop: CSVAPTSGSYNEQFF. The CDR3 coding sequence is TGCAGCGTTGCCCCCACTAGCGGATCCTACAATGAGCAGTTCTTC.

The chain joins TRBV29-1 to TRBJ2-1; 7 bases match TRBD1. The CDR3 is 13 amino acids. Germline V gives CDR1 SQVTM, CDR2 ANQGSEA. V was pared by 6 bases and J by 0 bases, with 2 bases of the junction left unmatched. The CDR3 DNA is TGCAGCGTCGGGACAGACTCCTACAATGAGCAGTTCTTC. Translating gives CSVGTDSYNEQFF.

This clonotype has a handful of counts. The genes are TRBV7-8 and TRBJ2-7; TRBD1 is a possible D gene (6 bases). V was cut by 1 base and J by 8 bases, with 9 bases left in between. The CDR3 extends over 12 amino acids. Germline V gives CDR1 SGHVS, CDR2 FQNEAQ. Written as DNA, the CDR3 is TGTGCCAGCAGCTTAGTTGGGACACAGCAGTACTTC. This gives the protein CASSLVGTQQYF.

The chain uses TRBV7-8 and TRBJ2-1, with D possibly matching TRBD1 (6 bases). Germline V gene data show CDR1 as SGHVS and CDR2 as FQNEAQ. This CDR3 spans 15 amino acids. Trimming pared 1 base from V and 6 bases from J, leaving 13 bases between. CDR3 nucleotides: TGTGCCAGCAGCTTAGGATCAGGGGCGGTCAATGAGCAGTTCTTC. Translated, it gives CASSLGSGAVNEQFF.

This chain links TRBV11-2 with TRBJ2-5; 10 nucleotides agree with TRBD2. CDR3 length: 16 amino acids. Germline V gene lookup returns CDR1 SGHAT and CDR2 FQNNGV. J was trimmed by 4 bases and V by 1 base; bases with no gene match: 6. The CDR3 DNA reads TGTGCCAGCAGCTTAGTGGACCTAGCGGGAGTAGAGACCCAGTACTTC. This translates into CASSLVDLAGVETQYF.

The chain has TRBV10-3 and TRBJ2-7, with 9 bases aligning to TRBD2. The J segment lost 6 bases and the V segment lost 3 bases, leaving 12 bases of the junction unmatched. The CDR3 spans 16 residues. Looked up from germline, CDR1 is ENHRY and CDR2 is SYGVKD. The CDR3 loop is CAISERTSAIPGEQYF. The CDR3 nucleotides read TGTGCCATCAGTGAACGGACTAGCGCGATCCCTGGCGAGCAGTACTTC.

The CDR3 sequence is CASSTLTGMVNHEQFF. The CDR3 DNA reads as TGTGCCAGCAGCACCTTGACAGGGATGGTAAACCATGAGCAGTTCTTC. The chain couples TRBV11-2 to TRBJ2-1, with TRBD1 identical over 7 bases. The V gene's germline CDR1 is SGHAT and CDR2 FQNNGV. This CDR3 has 16 residues. Trimming cost V 5 bases and J 8 bases; bases outside gene matches: 15.

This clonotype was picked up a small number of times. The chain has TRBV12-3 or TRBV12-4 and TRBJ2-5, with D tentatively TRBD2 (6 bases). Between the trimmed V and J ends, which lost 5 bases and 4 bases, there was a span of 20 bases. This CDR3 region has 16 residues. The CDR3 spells CASSARGSWYGETQYF. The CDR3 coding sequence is TGTGCCAGCAGTGCCCGGGGGTCGTGGTACGGAGAGACCCAGTACTTC.

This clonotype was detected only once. DNA of the CDR3: TGTGCCGGTCAGCGGGAGTTGGGGGAGACCCAGTACTTC. Protein product: CAGQRELGETQYF. V is TRBV2 and J is TRBJ2-5, with TRBD2 identical over 8 bases. Germline values: CDR1 SNHLY, CDR2 FYNNEI. Trimming removed 11 bases from V and 5 bases from J; junction bases left unmatched: 10. CDR3 size: 13 residues.

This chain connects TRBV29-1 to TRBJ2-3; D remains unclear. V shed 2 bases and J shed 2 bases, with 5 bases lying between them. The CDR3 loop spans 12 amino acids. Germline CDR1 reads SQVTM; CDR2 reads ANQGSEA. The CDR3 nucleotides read TGCAGCGTTGAACGGTCCACAGATACGCAGTATTTT. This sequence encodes CSVERSTDTQYF.

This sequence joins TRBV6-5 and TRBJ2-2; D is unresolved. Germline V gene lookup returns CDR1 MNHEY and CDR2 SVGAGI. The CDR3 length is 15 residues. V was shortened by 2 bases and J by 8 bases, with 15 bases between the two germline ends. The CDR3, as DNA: TGTGCCAGCAGTTACGTACTAAAAACAGCTGGGGAGCTGTTTTTT. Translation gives CASSYVLKTAGELFF.